This paragraph covers one T cell receptor beta chain sequence. This clone showed up just once. The antigen this receptor binds is unknown. Base qualities are missing; no much larger clone stands one base away. The immunoSEQ Assay, a bias-controlled multiplex PCR, was used to amplify TCRbeta CDR3 regions from genomic DNA. Turning to the authors' computational methods: Within the assay, amplification of reference gene primers was used to estimate how many nucleated cells each sample contained. Sequence reads were collapsed and filtered to measure the absolute abundance of every unique TCRbeta CDR3 rearrangement. For each sample, productive Simpson clonality was calculated by taking the square root of Simpson's diversity index across productive rearrangements. The clones in this table, taken by TCRdb from immuneACCESS, are in-frame only. Not every clone is retained; where verified, under half of the shortfall comes from an unresolved V gene, and the cause of the rest is unknown. The DNA was the basis for D and trimming; V, J and clone size are from that table. The sample table holds about 240,000 clones, of which 80% to 90% were seen once. The biggest ten clones account for 6.5% to 9% of the sample.

Taken from the germline V gene, the CDR1 and CDR2 loops are SGHTA and FQGNSA. The germline ends are 23 bases apart after V is trimmed by 8 bases and J by 8 bases. Reading from cysteine to phenylalanine, the CDR3 counts 15 amino acids. Left in the record is the CDR3 DNA by itself, 45 bases read in frame from the first base. One collaborating source in Seattle enrolled patients while the patients were actively infected and followed the patients over time throughout the course of disease. The collaborating institutions used their own protocols to collect whole blood in K2EDTA tubes. Collaborator samples were shipped for TCRbeta analysis as frozen whole blood, isolated PBMCs, or DNA extracted from either sample type. This specimen comes from a study of blood T cell repertoires in COVID-19 (TCRdb year 2020). At the level of the whole study: The collaborator samples originated in the United States, Italy and Spain and spanned the acute and convalescent phases of COVID-19. The prospective study material was composed of cDNA or gDNA derived from T cells, B-cell-depleted T cells, or PBMCs. Deeply sampled blood TCRbeta repertoires from subjects exposed to, actively infected with, or recovered from COVID-19 were included in the dataset. The repertoires were made available in a free public database intended to serve as a resource for research on the immune response to SARS-CoV-2. Samples came from the ongoing ImmuneRACE study (first 160 participants) plus 1,254 subjects from 6 global collaborators. A de-identified subject ID, COVID-19 status, age in years and sex were almost always included in the sample metadata. Where available, HLA class I and class II types were obtained from metadata supplied by the sample provider rather than from assay-based typing. The full study reports these points: The amount of clinical and demographic metadata varied by source and participant and was provided uncurated.

The chain uses TRBV7-2 and TRBJ2-3, and TRBD2 may be the D gene, going by 6 matching bases. The clonotype comes from a woman older than 75 with COVID-19, enrolled during active disease. Source material: peripheral blood. The CDR3 is CASRSRTTNTGTQYF. The DNA sequence follows: TGTGCCAGCCGCTCAAGGACTACCAACACGGGTACGCAGTATTTT.